Detailed here is one T cell receptor (beta chain). Its target is unknown. The sample originates from a study of T cell responses to AZD1222 COVID-19 vaccine. Libraries were prepared by immunoSEQ multiplex PCR; TCRdb keeps only in-frame clonotypes and omits some of them. Among 85,000 or so clones listed, just over 90% were seen once. Findings and caveats of the study: The number of AZD1222 recipients seropositive at baseline was only 6 or 7. Elevations in Spike-specific TCR breadth and depth followed administration of two AZD1222 doses. Females outnumbered males among donors, who were mostly white British; clonal diversity was possibly underestimated.

Pooled together were second doses at about 4 or about 12 weeks. CDR3 length equals 12 residues. Trimming took off 2 bases at V and 8 bases at J, with 9 bases between the two ends. The chain is built from TRBV12-3 or TRBV12-4 and TRBJ1-2, with D possibly matching TRBD1 (6 bases). This TCR was sampled from an adult who received the AZD1222 COVID-19 vaccine. The sequencing here drew on peripheral blood, taken 28 days after the second AZD1222 dose. CDR3 sequence: CASSLMGGGYTF. The CDR3 region has the DNA TGTGCCAGCAGTTTAATGGGGGGCGGCTACACCTTC.